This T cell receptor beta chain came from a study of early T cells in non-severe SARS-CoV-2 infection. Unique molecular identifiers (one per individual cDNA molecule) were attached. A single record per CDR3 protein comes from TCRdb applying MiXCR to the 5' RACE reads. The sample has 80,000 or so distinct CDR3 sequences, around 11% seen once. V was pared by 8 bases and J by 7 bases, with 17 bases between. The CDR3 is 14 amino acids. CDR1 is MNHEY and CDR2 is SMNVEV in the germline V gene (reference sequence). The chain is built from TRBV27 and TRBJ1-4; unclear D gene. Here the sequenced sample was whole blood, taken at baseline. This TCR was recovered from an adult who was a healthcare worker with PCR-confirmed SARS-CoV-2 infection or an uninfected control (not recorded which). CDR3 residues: CASAPGGEVEKLFF. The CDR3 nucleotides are TGTGCCAGCGCTCCGGGCGGGGAAGTTGAAAAACTGTTTTTT.